Each of the 22 T cell receptor beta chains below was sequenced from the same sample in a study of T cell responses to AZD1222 COVID-19 vaccine. Using immunoSEQ multiplex PCR, the repertoire was profiled, and TCRdb retains in-frame clones only, with some absent. The sample contains 110,000 to 150,000 clones, about 93% of which appear only once. Material: peripheral blood, obtained on day 0 of AZD1222 vaccination. Every receptor here comes from an adult in good health.

The chain recombines TRBV6-5 with TRBJ1-5, with D unresolved. Between the trimmed V and J ends, which lost 5 bases and 1 base, there was a span of 12 bases. Germline CDR1 is MNHEY and CDR2 is SVGAGI. CDR3 length: 15 residues. The CDR3 protein is CASSLIGESNQPQHF. Written as DNA, the CDR3 is TGTGCCAGCAGTCTAATCGGGGAAAGCAATCAGCCCCAGCATTTT.

This chain joins TRBV29-1 and TRBJ2-3; D is uncertain. The CDR3 has 10 amino acids. From germline, CDR1 is SQVTM and CDR2 ANQGSEA. With 5 bases removed from V and 5 bases from J, the gap between germline ends came to 5 bases. CDR3 sequence (DNA): TGCAGCGTTCTGTTAGATACGCAGTATTTT. This sequence encodes CSVLLDTQYF.

This rearrangement joins TRBV20-1 to TRBJ1-2; D gene uncertain. CDR3 length equals 11 residues. Looked up from germline, CDR1 is DFQATT and CDR2 is SNEGSKA (reference sequence). Trimming shortened V by 5 bases and J by 7 bases, and 11 bases separated the two germline ends. The CDR3 loop reads CSAWLTSGYTF. In DNA, the CDR3 is TGCAGTGCTTGGTTAACCAGTGGCTACACCTTC.

The chain combines TRBV6-2 or TRBV6-3 with TRBJ2-1, with a weak D call TRBD1 (6 bases). Trimming took 2 bases from V and 6 from J, leaving 14 bases between them. The CDR3 has 15 amino acids. Germline-derived CDR1 and CDR2 are MNHEY and SVGEGT. CDR3 amino acids: CASSYPQTGSNEQFF. In nucleotides, the CDR3 is TGTGCCAGCAGTTACCCCCAAACAGGGAGCAATGAGCAGTTCTTC.

This clone was counted between two and nine times. V usage is TRBV6-1 and J usage is TRBJ1-1, with TRBD1 as a possible D gene (6 bases). The ends were cut back, 1 base at V and 12 bases at J, with 15 bases in the middle. This CDR3 comprises 13 residues. Germline-derived CDR1 and CDR2 are MNHNS and SASEGT. In DNA form, the CDR3 reads TGTGCCAGCAGTGAAGATTGGGACACATTTTCTTTCTTT. Protein sequence: CASSEDWDTFSFF.

This sequence joins TRBV19 and TRBJ1-1; 8 bases agree with TRBD1. With V trimmed by 6 bases and J by 6 bases, 3 bases remained unmatched. Per the germline V gene, CDR1 is LNHDA and CDR2 is SQIVND (reference sequence). This CDR3 is 12 amino acids long. The CDR3 DNA sequence: TGTGCCAGTAGCCAGGGGGCCGCTGAAGCTTTCTTT. This gives the protein CASSQGAAEAFF.

V is TRBV12-3 or TRBV12-4 and J is TRBJ2-1; 8 nucleotides line up with TRBD1. The CDR3 contains 13 residues. Trimming cost V 3 bases and J 6 bases; bases outside gene matches: 1. The CDR3 DNA follows: TGTGCCAGCAGTTTTGACAGGGGCAATGAGCAGTTCTTC. Translated, it gives CASSFDRGNEQFF.

This sequence joins TRBV6-6 and TRBJ1-1; 7 nucleotides agree with TRBD1. Germline trimming cut 0 bases from V and 10 bases from J; bases unmatched to any gene: 14. CDR3 size: 16 residues. Germline assignment: CDR1 MNHNY and CDR2 SVGAGI (reference sequence). Written as DNA, the CDR3 is TGTGCCAGCAGTTACTCGACTCCCCGACAGGGAAACGCAGCTTTCTTT. Its translation: CASSYSTPRQGNAAFF.

This sequence joins TRBV5-8 and TRBJ1-5; D remains ambiguous. With 0 bases removed from V and 0 bases from J, the gap between germline ends came to 1 base. The CDR3 extends over 13 amino acids. The germline V gene has CDR1 SGHTS and CDR2 YDEGEE. The CDR3 loop is CASSLDSNQPQHF. For the CDR3, the DNA is TGTGCCAGCAGCTTGGATAGCAATCAGCCCCAGCATTTT.

The rearrangement links TRBV6-2 or TRBV6-3 to TRBJ2-7, with D perhaps being TRBD1 or TRBD2 (6 bases each). The CDR3 spans 16 residues. Trimming left V 0 bases short and J 5 bases short, with 17 bases between. Looked up from germline, CDR1 is MNHEY and CDR2 is SVGEGT. The CDR3 here is CASSYSNGEGGHEQYF. The CDR3, as DNA: TGTGCCAGCAGTTACTCGAATGGGGAAGGGGGGCACGAGCAGTACTTC.

The chain has TRBV11-1 and TRBJ2-7; D may be TRBD2 (5 bases). Trimming cost V 2 bases and J 2 bases, with 13 bases left between them. Germline V lookup: CDR1 SGHAT, CDR2 FQDESV (reference sequence). The CDR3 runs to 15 residues. CDR3 amino acids: CASSLKRQDPYEQYF. The DNA of the CDR3 is TGTGCCAGCAGCTTAAAGCGGCAGGACCCCTACGAGCAGTACTTC.

This clone came up a few times. The chain couples TRBV7-9 to TRBJ2-2; tentatively, D is TRBD1 (5 bases). The CDR3 covers 18 residues. Germline CDR1 and CDR2: SEHNR and FQNEAQ (reference sequence). Trimming cost V 2 bases and J 5 bases, with 21 bases left between them. For the CDR3, the DNA is TGTGCCAGCAGCTTAATTGAATTAGCAGGGAATGGTACCGGGGAGCTGTTTTTT. This encodes CASSLIELAGNGTGELFF.

The gene calls are TRBV5-1 and TRBJ2-7; 8 nucleotides agree with TRBD1. Germline V gives CDR1 SGHRS, CDR2 YFSETQ. The CDR3 extends over 14 amino acids. J gave up 4 bases and V 4 bases, and 7 bases lay outside the gene matches. CDR3 protein: CASSLGQEGYEQYF. The CDR3 DNA sequence: TGCGCCAGCAGCCTGGGACAGGAGGGATACGAGCAGTACTTC.

This rearrangement joins TRBV2 to TRBJ1-2; D perhaps matches TRBD1 (6 bases). V was pared by 10 bases and J by 4 bases, with 13 bases between. Germline V CDR1 and CDR2: SNHLY, FYNNEI. CDR3 length: 12 residues. The CDR3 spells CATAGVGYGYTF. The CDR3 bases are TGTGCCACCGCAGGGGTAGGCTATGGCTACACCTTC.

The gene calls are TRBV2 and TRBJ1-2; maybe TRBD1 (6 bases). Trimming left V 5 bases short and J 7 bases short, with 8 bases between. The CDR3 extends over 11 amino acids. Germline lookup yields CDR1 SNHLY and CDR2 FYNNEI. The CDR3, as DNA: TGTGCCAGCAGTTACAGGGTTGGCTACACCTTC. It translates to CASSYRVGYTF.

This rearrangement joins TRBV6-5 to TRBJ1-6, with a weak D call TRBD1 (5 bases). Per the germline V gene, CDR1 is MNHEY and CDR2 is SVGAGI. The germline V and J ends were trimmed by 5 bases and 7 bases, with 15 bases remaining between them. The CDR3 consists of 15 residues. The CDR3 is CASSRQGAGNSPLHF. CDR3 coding DNA: TGTGCCAGCAGTCGACAAGGGGCCGGGAATTCACCCCTCCACTTT.

The V gene is TRBV19, the J gene TRBJ1-2; no clear D gene. Trimming took 1 base from V and 2 from J, leaving 8 bases between them. This CDR3 comprises 14 residues. CDR1 is LNHDA and CDR2 is SQIVND in the germline V gene (reference sequence). Here the CDR3 DNA reads TGTGCCAGTAGTATAGTAGGAAGAAACTATGGCTACACCTTC. Protein product: CASSIVGRNYGYTF.

This chain connects TRBV5-1 to TRBJ1-2; unclear D gene. Germline CDR1 SGHRS, CDR2 YFSETQ. Trimming removed 1 base at V and 1 base at J, with 5 bases between. The CDR3 loop spans 13 amino acids. In DNA form, the CDR3 reads TGCGCCAGCAGCTTGTCGGGTAACTATGGCTACACCTTC. Translation: CASSLSGNYGYTF.

The chain couples TRBV5-4 to TRBJ1-2; no clear D gene. The V end was cut by 4 bases, the J end by 4 bases, with 11 bases between. Germline CDR1 is SGHNT and CDR2 is YYREEE (reference sequence). This CDR3 is built from 13 residues. DNA of the CDR3: TGTGCCAGCAGCGCGCTAGGGATCTATGGCTACACCTTC. Amino acid sequence: CASSALGIYGYTF.

The chain combines TRBV5-1 with TRBJ2-1; D is uncertain. With 1 base removed from V and 7 bases from J, the gap between germline ends came to 6 bases. The CDR3 length is 12 residues. Germline V lookup: CDR1 SGHRS, CDR2 YFSETQ. The DNA of the CDR3 is TGCGCCAGCAGCTTGAGCTTGAATGAGCAGTTCTTC. It encodes CASSLSLNEQFF.

This sequence joins TRBV7-9 and TRBJ1-1, with no clear D. CDR1 is SEHNR, CDR2 FQNEAQ, per germline (reference sequence). This CDR3 region has 14 residues. Deletions cut 1 base from V and 4 bases from J, with 10 bases between. CDR3 sequence reads: CASSLDLGGTEAFF. The CDR3 nucleotides are TGTGCCAGCAGCTTAGATTTGGGTGGCACTGAAGCTTTCTTT.

The V gene is TRBV7-9, the J gene TRBJ2-7; no clear D gene. The CDR3 covers 15 residues. Trimming took 2 bases from V and 1 from J, leaving 12 bases between them. The germline CDR1 and CDR2 sequences are SEHNR and FQNEAQ (reference sequence). DNA for the CDR3: TGTGCCAGCAGCTTAAGGTCAGCAGGATCCTACGAGCAGTACTTC. Amino acid sequence: CASSLRSAGSYEQYF.